This TCR beta chain was sequenced for a study of blood T cell repertoires in COVID-19. In the study overall: Acute and convalescent COVID-19 specimens originated in the United States, Italy and Spain.

With 3 bases clipped from V and 4 bases from J, the junction kept 0 bases outside the gene matches. The CDR3 runs to 13 residues. Per germline, CDR1 SEHNR and CDR2 FQNEAQ (reference sequence). Original data processing: Counts of nucleated cells, estimated from reference gene primer amplification, were obtained. The method was immunoSEQ multiplex PCR; TCRdb's version includes in-frame clones alone and lacks a portion of them. Clone size and V and J calls were adopted from that table, with D and trimming inferred from the DNA. The sample has 100,000 to 150,000 clones; less than 75% are singletons. This clonotype was sampled from a human donor with acute or convalescent COVID-19. The donor label of this sample is uncertain. The J gene is TRBJ2-1, the V gene TRBV7-9; 7 bases match TRBD2. The sequencing sample was made of peripheral blood. The CDR3, as DNA: TGTGCCAGCAGCTTTAGCGGGTACAATGAGCAGTTCTTC. Translating gives CASSFSGYNEQFF.